This T cell receptor beta chain was profiled in a study of long-term antiretroviral therapy in people with HIV. The study's findings and limits: Gathering of blood took place between the mid-2000s and the late 2010s, possibly under older ART regimens. Comparison with controls showed narrower CDR3 length ranges in HIV repertoires. Following ART, diversity rose but still fell short of transplant donor controls.

V trimming: 4 bases; J trimming: 6 bases; junction bases outside the gene matches: 11. CDR3 length: 15 residues. CDR1 and CDR2 (germline): SGHRS, YFSETQ. The authors ran the immunoSEQ assay, v3.0, at survey level. This table comes from immunoSEQ multiplex PCR, and its TCRdb copy is limited to in-frame clones, with some not included. Among tens of thousands of clones listed, roughly 80% were seen once. About this clone itself: Its antigen is not identified.

The study used samples holding about 0.9-11 million cryopreserved PBMC before DNA extraction. Sequencing was performed on unsorted PBMCs, taken 0.5 years before starting antiretroviral therapy. The source of this sequence is a man in his forties with HIV. The rearrangement joins TRBV5-1 to TRBJ2-7; 9 nucleotides agree with TRBD1. CDR3 sequence (DNA): TGCGCCAGCAGCGACCGGGACAGGGTGTGGGGCGAGCAGTACTTC. Its translation is CASSDRDRVWGEQYF.